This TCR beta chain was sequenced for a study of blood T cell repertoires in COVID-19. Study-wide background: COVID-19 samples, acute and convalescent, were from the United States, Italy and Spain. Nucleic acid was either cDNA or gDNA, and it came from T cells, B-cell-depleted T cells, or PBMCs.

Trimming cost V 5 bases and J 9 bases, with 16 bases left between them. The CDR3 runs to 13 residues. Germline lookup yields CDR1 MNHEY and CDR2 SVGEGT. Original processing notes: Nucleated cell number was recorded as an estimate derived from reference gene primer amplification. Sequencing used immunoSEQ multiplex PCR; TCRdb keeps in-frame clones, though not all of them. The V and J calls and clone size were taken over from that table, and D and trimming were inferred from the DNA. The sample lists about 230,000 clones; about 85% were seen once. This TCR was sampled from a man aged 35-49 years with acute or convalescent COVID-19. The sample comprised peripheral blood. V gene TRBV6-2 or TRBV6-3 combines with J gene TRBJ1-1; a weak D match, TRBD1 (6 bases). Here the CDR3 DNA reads TGTGCCAGCAGTCGCGGACAGCCTCCCCAAGCTTTCTTT. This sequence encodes CASSRGQPPQAFF.